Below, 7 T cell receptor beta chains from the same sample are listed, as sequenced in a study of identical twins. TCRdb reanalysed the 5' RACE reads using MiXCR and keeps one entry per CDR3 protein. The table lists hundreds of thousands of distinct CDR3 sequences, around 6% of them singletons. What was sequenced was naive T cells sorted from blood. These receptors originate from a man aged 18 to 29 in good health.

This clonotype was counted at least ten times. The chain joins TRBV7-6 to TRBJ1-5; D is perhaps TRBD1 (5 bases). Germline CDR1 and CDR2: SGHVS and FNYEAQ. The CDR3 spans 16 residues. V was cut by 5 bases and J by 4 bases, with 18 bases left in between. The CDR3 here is CASSLRVQGSNQPQHF. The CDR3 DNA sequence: TGTGCCAGCAGCCTAAGGGTCCAGGGATCGAATCAGCCCCAGCATTTT.

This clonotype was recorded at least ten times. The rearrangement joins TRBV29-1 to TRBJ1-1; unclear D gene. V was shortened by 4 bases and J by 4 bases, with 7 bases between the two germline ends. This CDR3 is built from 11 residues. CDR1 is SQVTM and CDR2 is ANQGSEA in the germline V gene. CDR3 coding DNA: TGCAGCGTTGTACGGGTCACTGAAGCTTTCTTT. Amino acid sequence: CSVVRVTEAFF.

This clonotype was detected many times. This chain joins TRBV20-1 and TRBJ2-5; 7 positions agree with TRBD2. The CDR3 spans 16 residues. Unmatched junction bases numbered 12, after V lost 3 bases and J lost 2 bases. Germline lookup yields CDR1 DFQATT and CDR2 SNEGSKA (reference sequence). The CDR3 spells CSARPYLAGPQETQYF. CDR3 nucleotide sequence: TGCAGTGCTAGGCCCTACTTAGCGGGCCCTCAAGAGACCCAGTACTTC.

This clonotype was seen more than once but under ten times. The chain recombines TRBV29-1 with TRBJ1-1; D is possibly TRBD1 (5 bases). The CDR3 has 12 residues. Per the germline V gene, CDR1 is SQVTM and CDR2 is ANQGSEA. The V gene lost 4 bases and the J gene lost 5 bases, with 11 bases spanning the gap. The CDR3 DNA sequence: TGCAGCGTTGTGTCCGAGGGGACTGAAGCTTTCTTT. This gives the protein CSVVSEGTEAFF.

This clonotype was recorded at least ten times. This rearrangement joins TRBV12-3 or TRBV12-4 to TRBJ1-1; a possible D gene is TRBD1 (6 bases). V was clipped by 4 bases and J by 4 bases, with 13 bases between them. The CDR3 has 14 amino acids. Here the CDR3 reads CASSSTGRFTEAFF. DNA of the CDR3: TGTGCCAGCAGTTCCACAGGGAGGTTCACTGAAGCTTTCTTT.

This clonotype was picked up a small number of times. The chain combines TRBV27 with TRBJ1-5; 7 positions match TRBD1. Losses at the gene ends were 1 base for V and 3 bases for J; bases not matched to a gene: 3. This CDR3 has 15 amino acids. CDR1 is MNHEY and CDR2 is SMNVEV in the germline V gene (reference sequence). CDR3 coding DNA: TGTGCCAGCAGTTTATTCGGACAGGTCAATCAGCCCCAGCATTTT. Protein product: CASSLFGQVNQPQHF.

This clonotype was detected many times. CDR3 region: CSVPTGTGREGYTF. The DNA of the CDR3 is TGCAGCGTACCTACCGGGACAGGGAGGGAGGGCTACACCTTC. This rearrangement joins TRBV20-1 to TRBJ1-2; TRBD1 matches 9 bases. From germline, CDR1 is DFQATT and CDR2 SNEGSKA (reference sequence). The CDR3 extends over 14 amino acids.